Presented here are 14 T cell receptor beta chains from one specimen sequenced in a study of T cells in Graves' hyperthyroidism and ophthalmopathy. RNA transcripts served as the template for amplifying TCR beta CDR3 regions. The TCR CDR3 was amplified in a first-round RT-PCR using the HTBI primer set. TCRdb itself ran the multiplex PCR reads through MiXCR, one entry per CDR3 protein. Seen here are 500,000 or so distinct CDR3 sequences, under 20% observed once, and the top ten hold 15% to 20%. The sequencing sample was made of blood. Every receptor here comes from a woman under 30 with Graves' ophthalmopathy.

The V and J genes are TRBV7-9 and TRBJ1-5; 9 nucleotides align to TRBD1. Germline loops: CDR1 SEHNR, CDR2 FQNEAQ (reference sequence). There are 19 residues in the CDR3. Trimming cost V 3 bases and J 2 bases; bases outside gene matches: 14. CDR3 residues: CASSLAPGQGVLGNQPQHF. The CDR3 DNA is TGTGCCAGCAGCTTGGCCCCGGGACAGGGAGTTTTAGGCAATCAGCCCCAGCATTTT.

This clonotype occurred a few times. The CDR3 coding sequence is TGTGCCAGCAGTTCACCGGGGGGGCCTATCGGCATTCAGTACTTC. This translates into CASSSPGGPIGIQYF. The V gene is TRBV27, the J gene TRBJ2-4; 8 nucleotides agree with TRBD2. Germline V gene sequence: CDR1 MNHEY, CDR2 SMNVEV (reference sequence). Trimming removed 4 bases from V and 9 bases from J; junction bases left unmatched: 11. The CDR3 has 15 residues.

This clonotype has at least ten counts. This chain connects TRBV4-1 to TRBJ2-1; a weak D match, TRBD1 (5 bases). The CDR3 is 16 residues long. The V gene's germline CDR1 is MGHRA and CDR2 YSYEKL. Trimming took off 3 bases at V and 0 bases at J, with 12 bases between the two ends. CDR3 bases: TGCGCCAGCAGCCACCTCCGACAGTCCTCCTACAATGAGCAGTTCTTC. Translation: CASSHLRQSSYNEQFF.

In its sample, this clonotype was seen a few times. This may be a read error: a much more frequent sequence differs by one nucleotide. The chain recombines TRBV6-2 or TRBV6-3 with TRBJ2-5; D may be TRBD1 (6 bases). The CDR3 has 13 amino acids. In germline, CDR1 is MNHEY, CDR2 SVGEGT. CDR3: CACSLQGIETQYF. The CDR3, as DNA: TGTGCCTGCAGTCTACAGGGTATAGAGACCCAGTACTTC.

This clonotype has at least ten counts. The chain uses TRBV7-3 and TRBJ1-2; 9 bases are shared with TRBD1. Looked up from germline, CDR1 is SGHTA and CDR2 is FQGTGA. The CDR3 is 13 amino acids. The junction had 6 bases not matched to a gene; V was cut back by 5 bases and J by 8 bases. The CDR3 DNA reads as TGTGCCAGCAGCCTGGGACAGGGACGCGGCTACACCTTC. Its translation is CASSLGQGRGYTF.

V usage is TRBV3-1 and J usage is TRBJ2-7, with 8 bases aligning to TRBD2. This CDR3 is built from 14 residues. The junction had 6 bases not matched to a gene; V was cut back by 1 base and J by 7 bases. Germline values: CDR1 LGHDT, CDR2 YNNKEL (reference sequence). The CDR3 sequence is CASSQAAGGPEQYF. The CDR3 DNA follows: TGTGCCAGCAGCCAAGCGGCGGGGGGACCGGAGCAGTACTTC.

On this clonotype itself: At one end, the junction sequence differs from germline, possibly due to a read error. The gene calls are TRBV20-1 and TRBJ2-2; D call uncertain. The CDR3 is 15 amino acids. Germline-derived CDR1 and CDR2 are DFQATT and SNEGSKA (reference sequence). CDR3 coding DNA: TGCAGTGCTAGGGACCTAAAACGAGACACCGAGGAGCTGTTTTTT. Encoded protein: CSARDLKRDTEELFF.

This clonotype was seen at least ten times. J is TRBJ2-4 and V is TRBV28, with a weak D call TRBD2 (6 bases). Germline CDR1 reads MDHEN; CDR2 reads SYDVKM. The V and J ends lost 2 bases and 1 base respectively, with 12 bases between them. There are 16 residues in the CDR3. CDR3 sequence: CASSLRGAGAKNIQYF. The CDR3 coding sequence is TGTGCCAGCAGTTTAAGAGGGGCGGGGGCCAAAAACATTCAGTACTTC.

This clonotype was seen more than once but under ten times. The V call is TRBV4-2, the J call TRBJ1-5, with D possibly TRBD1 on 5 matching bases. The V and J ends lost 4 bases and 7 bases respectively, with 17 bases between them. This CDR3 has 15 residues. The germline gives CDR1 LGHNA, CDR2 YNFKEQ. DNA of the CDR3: TGTGCCAGCAGCCGCCCCGGGGCGCAAAGACAGCCCCAGCATTTT. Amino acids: CASSRPGAQRQPQHF.

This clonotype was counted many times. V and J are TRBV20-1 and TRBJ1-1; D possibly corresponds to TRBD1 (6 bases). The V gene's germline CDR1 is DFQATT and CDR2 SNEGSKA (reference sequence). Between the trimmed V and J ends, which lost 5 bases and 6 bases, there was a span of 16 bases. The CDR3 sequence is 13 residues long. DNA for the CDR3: TGCAGTGCTCGGGGGGGGGGCAACGCTGAAGCTTTCTTT. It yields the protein CSARGGGNAEAFF.

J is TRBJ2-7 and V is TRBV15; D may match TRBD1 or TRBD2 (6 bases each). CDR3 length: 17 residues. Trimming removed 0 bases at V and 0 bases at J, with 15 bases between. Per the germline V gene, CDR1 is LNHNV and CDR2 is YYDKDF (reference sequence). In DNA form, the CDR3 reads TGTGCCACCAGCAGAGATCGGGAGACAGGAGGCTCCTACGAGCAGTACTTC. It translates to CATSRDRETGGSYEQYF.

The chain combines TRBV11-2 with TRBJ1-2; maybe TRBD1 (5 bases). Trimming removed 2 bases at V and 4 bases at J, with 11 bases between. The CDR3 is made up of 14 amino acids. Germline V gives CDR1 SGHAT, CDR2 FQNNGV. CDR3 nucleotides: TGTGCCAGCAGCTTAAACGAAAGGGGCTATGGCTACACCTTC. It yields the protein CASSLNERGYGYTF.

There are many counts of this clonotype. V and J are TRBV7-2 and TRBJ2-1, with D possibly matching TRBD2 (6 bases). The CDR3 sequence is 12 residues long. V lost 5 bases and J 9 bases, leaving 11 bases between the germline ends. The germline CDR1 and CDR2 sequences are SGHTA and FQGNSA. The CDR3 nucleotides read TGTGCCAGCAGCCCGACTAGTACTGAGCAGTTCTTC. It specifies CASSPTSTEQFF.

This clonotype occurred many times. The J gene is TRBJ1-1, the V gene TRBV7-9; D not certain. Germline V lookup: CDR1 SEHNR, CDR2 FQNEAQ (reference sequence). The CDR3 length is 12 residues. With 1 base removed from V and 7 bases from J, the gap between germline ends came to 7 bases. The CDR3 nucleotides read TGTGCCAGCAGCTTAGTATCGCGTGAAGCTTTCTTT. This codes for CASSLVSREAFF.